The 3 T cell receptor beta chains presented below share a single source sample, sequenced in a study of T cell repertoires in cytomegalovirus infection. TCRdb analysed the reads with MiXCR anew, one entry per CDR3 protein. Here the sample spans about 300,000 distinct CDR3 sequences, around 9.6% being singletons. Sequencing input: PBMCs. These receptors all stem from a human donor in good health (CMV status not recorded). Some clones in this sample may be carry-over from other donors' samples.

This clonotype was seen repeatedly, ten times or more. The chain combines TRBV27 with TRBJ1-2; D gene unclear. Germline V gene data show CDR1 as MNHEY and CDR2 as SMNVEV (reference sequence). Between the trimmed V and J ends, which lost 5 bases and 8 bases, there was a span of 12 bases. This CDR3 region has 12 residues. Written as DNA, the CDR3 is TGTGCCAGCAGTCCTAAGGGAATCGGCTACACCTTC. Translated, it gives CASSPKGIGYTF.

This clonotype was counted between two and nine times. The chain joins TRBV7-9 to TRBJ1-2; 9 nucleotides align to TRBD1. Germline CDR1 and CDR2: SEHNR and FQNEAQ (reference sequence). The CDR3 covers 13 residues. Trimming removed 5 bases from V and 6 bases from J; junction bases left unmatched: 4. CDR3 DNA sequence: TGTGCCAGCAGCGCCAGGACAGGGGATGGCTACACCTTC. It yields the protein CASSARTGDGYTF.

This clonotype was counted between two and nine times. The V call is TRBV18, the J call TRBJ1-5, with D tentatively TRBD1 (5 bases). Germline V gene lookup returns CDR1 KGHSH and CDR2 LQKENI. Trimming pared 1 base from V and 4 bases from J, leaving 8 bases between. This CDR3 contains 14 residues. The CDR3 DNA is TGTGCCAGCTCACCACAGGGGAGGAATCAGCCCCAGCATTTT. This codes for CASSPQGRNQPQHF.